A selection of T cell receptor beta chains follows, all from one sample in a study of Graves' ophthalmopathy and Graves' hyperthyroidism. TCRdb processed the multiplex PCR reads anew with MiXCR; each CDR3 protein has one entry. The sample consists of 220,000 or so distinct CDR3 sequences, around a fifth of them appearing once. The specimen sequenced was peripheral blood. Source of these receptors: a woman aged 45-60 years with Graves' ophthalmopathy. Both conserved end residues are part of each CDR3. A D gene is named only where the DNA matches it firmly. Clone size appears in some rows only: once, few, many, or a class for an expanded clone.

J gene,D gene,V gene,clone size,CDR3 protein,CDR3 DNA
TRBJ1-1,.,TRBV7-8,many,CASSLAGQGNTEAFF,TGTGCCAGCAGCTTAGCGGGGCAGGGGAACACTGAAGCTTTCTTT
TRBJ2-2,TRBD2,TRBV7-3,many,CASSLRPLFGGRANTGELFF,TGTGCCAGCAGCTTAAGGCCTCTATTTGGCGGGAGGGCGAACACCGGGGAGCTGTTTTTT
TRBJ2-5,.,TRBV20-1,.,CSVASPYQETQYF,TGCAGTGTAGCTAGCCCGTACCAAGAGACCCAGTACTTC
TRBJ2-2,.,TRBV6-5,many,CASSYAGTGELFF,TGTGCCAGCAGTTACGCCGGAACCGGGGAGCTGTTTTTT
TRBJ2-5,.,TRBV9,.,CASRVPGPRETQYF,TGTGCCAGCAGAGTCCCTGGTCCTCGGGAGACTCAGTACTTC
TRBJ1-1,.,TRBV5-1,.,CASSTHEGSPEAFF,TGCGCCAGCAGCACCCATGAGGGGTCCCCTGAAGCTTTCTTT
TRBJ2-7,.,TRBV12-3/TRBV12-4,.,CAGSTGRDPPYEQYF,TGTGCCGGCAGCACGGGCCGCGACCCGCCCTACGAGCAGTACTTC
TRBJ2-6,.,TRBV30,many,CALAWGAISGANVLTF,TGTGCCCTAGCGTGGGGGGCGATTTCTGGGGCCAACGTCCTGACTTTC
TRBJ1-6,TRBD1,TRBV6-1,many,CASSVVSGQGYSPLHF,TGTGCCAGCAGCGTCGTCTCGGGACAGGGGTACTCACCCCTCCACTTT
TRBJ1-1,TRBD1,TRBV25-1,many,CASSVRGMNTEAFF,TGTGCCAGCAGTGTCAGGGGGATGAACACTGAAGCTTTCTTT
TRBJ1-3,.,TRBV11-2,many,CASSLWLGTSGNTIYF,TGTGCCAGCAGCTTATGGCTGGGAACCTCTGGAAACACCATATATTTT
TRBJ1-5,TRBD1,TRBV27,many,CASRMTGNNQPQHF,TGTGCCAGCAGGATGACAGGGAATAATCAGCCCCAGCATTTT
TRBJ2-7,.,TRBV4-1,many,CASSQEYAGLTYEQYF,TGCGCCAGCAGCCAAGAGTACGCGGGACTCACCTACGAGCAGTACTTC
TRBJ2-7,TRBD2,TRBV3-1,few,CASSQRNSGRAYEQYF,TGTGCCAGCAGCCAGAGAAATAGCGGGAGGGCCTACGAGCAGTACTTC
TRBJ1-2,.,TRBV12-3/TRBV12-4,.,CASSYRGRTYTF,TGTGCCAGCAGTTACCGGGGACGGACCTACACCTTC
TRBJ2-7,TRBD2,TRBV6-1,.,CASSEGAGGTYEQYF,TGTGCCAGCAGTGAAGGAGCGGGGGGGACCTACGAGCAGTACTTC
TRBJ1-1,.,TRBV12-3/TRBV12-4,.,CASSFSSEMNTEAFF,TGTGCCAGCAGTTTTTCCTCAGAAATGAACACTGAAGCTTTCTTT
TRBJ1-5,TRBD1,TRBV6-2/TRBV6-3,many,CASNFGTGGNQPQHF,TGTGCCAGCAACTTCGGGACAGGGGGCAATCAGCCCCAGCATTTT
TRBJ2-2,.,TRBV18,.,CASSPLTENTGELFF,TGTGCCAGCTCCCCTCTTACAGAAAACACCGGGGAGCTGTTTTTT
TRBJ1-6,TRBD1,TRBV2,.,CASRRQGGGSSPLHF,TGTGCCAGCAGGAGACAGGGAGGAGGATCCTCACCCCTCCACTTT
TRBJ2-5,.,TRBV4-1,many,CASSQVPQPQETQYF,TGCGCCAGCAGCCAAGTCCCGCAACCACAAGAGACCCAGTACTTC
TRBJ1-6,.,TRBV12-3/TRBV12-4,many,CASSQESQAYNSPLHF,TGTGCCAGCAGTCAAGAAAGTCAGGCTTATAATTCACCCCTCCACTTT
TRBJ1-1,TRBD1,TRBV27,many,CASIGRGQTEAFF,TGTGCCAGCATCGGCAGGGGGCAAACTGAAGCTTTCTTT
TRBJ2-5,TRBD2,TRBV5-1,few,CASSIFSGSVETQYF,TGCGCCAGCAGCATCTTTAGCGGGAGTGTAGAGACCCAGTACTTC
TRBJ1-1,.,TRBV5-1,many,CASSLDGIEAFF,TGCGCCAGCAGTCTGGACGGTATTGAAGCTTTCTTT
TRBJ1-5,.,TRBV7-9,many,CASSLRPGQPQHF,TGTGCCAGCAGCTTGCGCCCCGGTCAGCCCCAGCATTTT
TRBJ1-1,TRBD1,TRBV12-3/TRBV12-4,many,CASSFGQGVEDTEAFF,TGTGCCAGCAGTTTCGGGCAGGGGGTTGAGGACACTGAAGCTTTCTTT
TRBJ1-5,.,TRBV2,many,CASAGQTNQPQHF,TGTGCCAGCGCAGGCCAGACTAATCAGCCCCAGCATTTT
TRBJ1-5,.,TRBV7-2,many,CASSQHQGNQPQHF,TGTGCCAGCAGCCAACACCAGGGTAATCAGCCCCAGCATTTT
TRBJ2-5,.,TRBV5-1,.,CASSLEGRQETQYF,TGCGCCAGCAGCTTGGAGGGGCGCCAAGAGACCCAGTACTTC
TRBJ1-2,.,TRBV12-3/TRBV12-4,many,CASSLIMGIDYGYTF,TGTGCCAGCAGTTTAATAATGGGGATAGACTATGGCTACACCTTC
TRBJ1-2,TRBD1,TRBV19,many,CASSAGGALYGYTF,TGTGCCAGTAGTGCAGGGGGCGCGCTCTATGGCTACACCTTC
TRBJ2-2,TRBD1,TRBV6-2/TRBV6-3,many,CASRPPGQGSTGELFF,TGTGCCAGCAGACCTCCGGGACAGGGAAGCACCGGGGAGCTGTTTTTT
TRBJ2-7,.,TRBV10-3,many,CAISKEAEGNEQYF,TGTGCCATCAGTAAGGAAGCGGAGGGCAACGAGCAGTACTTC
TRBJ1-5,TRBD1,TRBV6-2/TRBV6-3,many,CASRIGGKGNQPQHF,TGTGCCAGCAGAATAGGGGGCAAGGGCAATCAGCCCCAGCATTTT
TRBJ2-5,.,TRBV11-2,.,CASSFTVQKETQYF,TGTGCCAGCAGCTTCACCGTGCAAAAAGAGACCCAGTACTTC
TRBJ2-7,TRBD2,TRBV10-3,many,CATRPGAGGYEQYF,TGTGCCACCCGGCCGGGGGCGGGAGGCTACGAGCAGTACTTC
TRBJ2-7,.,TRBV12-3/TRBV12-4,.,CASSATEFYEQYF,TGTGCCAGCAGTGCGACGGAATTCTACGAGCAGTACTTC
TRBJ2-7,TRBD2,TRBV12-3/TRBV12-4,few,CATGTSGRVFSYEQYF,TGTGCCACCGGGACTAGCGGGAGAGTATTTTCCTACGAGCAGTACTTC
TRBJ1-1,.,TRBV6-5,many,CASSYRDLGTEAFF,TGTGCCAGCAGTTACCGAGATCTGGGCACTGAAGCTTTCTTT
TRBJ1-3,.,TRBV5-1,many,CASSGTGFGNTIYF,TGCGCCAGCAGCGGAACAGGGTTCGGAAACACCATATATTTT
TRBJ2-2,.,TRBV11-2,many,CASSLDARTNTGELFF,TGTGCCAGCAGCTTAGATGCCCGGACGAACACCGGGGAGCTGTTTTTT
TRBJ2-5,TRBD2,TRBV4-2,many,CASASGTSGQETQYF,TGTGCCAGCGCCTCAGGGACTAGCGGCCAAGAGACCCAGTACTTC